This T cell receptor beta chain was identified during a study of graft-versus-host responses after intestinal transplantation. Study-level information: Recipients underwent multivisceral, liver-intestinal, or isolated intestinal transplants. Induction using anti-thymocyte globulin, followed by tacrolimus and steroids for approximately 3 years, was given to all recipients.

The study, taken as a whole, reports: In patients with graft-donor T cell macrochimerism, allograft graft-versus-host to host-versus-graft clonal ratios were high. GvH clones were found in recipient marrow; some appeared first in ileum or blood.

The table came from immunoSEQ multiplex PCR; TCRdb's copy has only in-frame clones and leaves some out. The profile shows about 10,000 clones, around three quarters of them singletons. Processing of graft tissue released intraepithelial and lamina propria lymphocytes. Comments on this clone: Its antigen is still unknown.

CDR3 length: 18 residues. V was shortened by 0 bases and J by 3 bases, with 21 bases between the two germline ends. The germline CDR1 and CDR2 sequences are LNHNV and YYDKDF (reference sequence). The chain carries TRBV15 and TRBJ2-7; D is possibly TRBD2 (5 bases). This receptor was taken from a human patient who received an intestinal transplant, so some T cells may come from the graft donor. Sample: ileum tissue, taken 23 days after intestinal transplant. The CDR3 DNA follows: TGTGCCACCAGCAGAGATCAGTTTAAGGCGGAGAGGGTCTACGAGCAGTACTTC. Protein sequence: CATSRDQFKAERVYEQYF. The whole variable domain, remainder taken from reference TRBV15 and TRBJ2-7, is DAMVIQNPRYQVTQFGKPVTLSCSQTLNHNVMYWYQQKSSQAPKLLFHYYDKDFNNEADTPDNFQSRRPNTSFCFLDIRSPGLGDTAMYLCATSRDQFKAERVYEQYFGPGTRLTVT.